These T cell receptor beta chains were read from a single sample in a study of T-cell memory formation after mild COVID-19. TCRdb re-called the 5' RACE reads through MiXCR, storing one row per CDR3 protein. Of about 150,000 distinct CDR3 sequences in the sample, roughly 6.2% are singletons; the top ten hold approximately 2%. Specimen: PBMCs or a T cell subset sorted from them (not recorded which). These receptors came from an adult woman who had mild COVID-19 (a few samples of this study predate the infection). Cell type and time point are not known. The CDR3 runs from the conserved cysteine through the conserved F or W. A D gene is named only where the DNA matches it firmly. Only some rows state a clone size, as once, few, many or a class for expanded clones.

TRBV5-1,TRBJ2-1,TRBD1,many,TGCGCCAGCAGCTTGGGGGGACAGGCTACGAATGAGCAGTTCTTC,CASSLGGQATNEQFF
TRBV2,TRBJ2-1,NA,NA,TGTGCCAGCAGCAGGAACAGGGACAATGAGCAGTTCTTC,CASSRNRDNEQFF
TRBV7-3,TRBJ2-1,TRBD2,many,TGTGCCAGCAGCTTTTCACTAGCGGGAGGCCAGGGGAATGAGCAGTTCTTC,CASSFSLAGGQGNEQFF
TRBV20-1,TRBJ2-2,TRBD2,NA,TGCAGTGCTAGTGGCGGGAGTAGCACCGGGGAGCTGTTTTTT,CSASGGSSTGELFF
TRBV19,TRBJ1-1,NA,NA,TGTGCCAGCCAACCGATGGTCGGTACTGAAGCTTTCTTT,CASQPMVGTEAFF
TRBV7-7,TRBJ2-1,NA,many,TGTGCTAGCAGCCGCGGACGGCGCGATGAGCAGTTCTTC,CASSRGRRDEQFF
TRBV15,TRBJ2-3,NA,NA,TGTGCCACCAGCAGAGGTGGACCAGAAGCAGATACGCAGTATTTT,CATSRGGPEADTQYF
TRBV2,TRBJ1-1,NA,NA,TGTGCCAGCAGTGAACTCCCCCAGGGGACTGAAGCTTTCTTT,CASSELPQGTEAFF
TRBV20-1,TRBJ2-1,TRBD2,NA,TGCAGTGCTAGAGGGGTTAGCGGGAGGTCCTACAATGAGCAGTTCTTC,CSARGVSGRSYNEQFF
TRBV5-1,TRBJ2-7,NA,many,TGCGCCAGCAGCTTAGGGGAAAAGCAGCACTTC,CASSLGEKQHF
TRBV27,TRBJ2-7,TRBD1,NA,TGTGCCAGCAGCGGGACAGCTTTTTCCTACGAGCAGTACTTC,CASSGTAFSYEQYF
TRBV6-6,TRBJ2-7,TRBD1,NA,TGTGCCAGCGCGGGACAGGGTGGCGAGCAGTACTTC,CASAGQGGEQYF
TRBV7-6,TRBJ2-2,TRBD2,few,TGTGCCAGCAGCTCGGCTAGCGGGGGGGGGAACACCGGGGAGCTGTTTTTT,CASSSASGGGNTGELFF
TRBV3-1,TRBJ2-5,TRBD1,NA,TGTGCCAGCAGCCAAGGGGTGAACAGGGGCCGGGAGACCCAGTACTTC,CASSQGVNRGRETQYF
TRBV7-2,TRBJ2-5,NA,NA,TGTGCCAGCAGACCGACCGGGACCACATATCAAGAGACCCAGTACTTC,CASRPTGTTYQETQYF
TRBV18,TRBJ2-7,NA,many,TGTGCCAGCTCACCACCCGGGACGCCCTACGAGCAGTACTTC,CASSPPGTPYEQYF
TRBV3-1,TRBJ1-1,TRBD1,many,TGTGCCAGCAGCCAGGGGGACAGGGGATCTGAAGCTTTCTTT,CASSQGDRGSEAFF
TRBV12-3/TRBV12-4,TRBJ1-5,NA,NA,TGTGCCAGCAGTTTAGAGCAGAATCAGCCCCAGCATTTT,CASSLEQNQPQHF
TRBV6-5,TRBJ2-7,NA,few,TGTGCCAGCAGAAGGGGGATTTCGTCCTACGAGCAGTACTTC,CASRRGISSYEQYF
TRBV19,TRBJ1-1,TRBD1,NA,TGTGCCAGTAACCCAGGGGGGATTTCCACTGAAGCTTTCTTT,CASNPGGISTEAFF
TRBV2,TRBJ2-3,NA,NA,TGTGCCAGCAGTGAAATTAGGCCGGAGTTT,CASSEIRPEF
TRBV6-2/TRBV6-3,TRBJ2-7,NA,few,TGTGCCAGCAGCCAGTCGAGGGACCGGGTTTACGAGCAGTACTTC,CASSQSRDRVYEQYF
TRBV5-6,TRBJ1-6,NA,many,TGTGCCAGCAGCTTGACAGTTGTCGGGCGTTCACCCCTCCACTTT,CASSLTVVGRSPLHF
TRBV15,TRBJ2-6,NA,many,TGTGCCACCAGCAGAGGTGCCCGCTCTGGGGCCAACGTCCTGACTTTC,CATSRGARSGANVLTF
TRBV15,TRBJ1-4,NA,many,TGTGCCGTAGGGGCAACTAATGAAAAACTGTTTTTT,CAVGATNEKLFF
TRBV24-1,TRBJ2-5,NA,NA,TGTGCCACCAGTGATGGGGCGCTGGAGACCCAGTACTTC,CATSDGALETQYF
TRBV7-8,TRBJ2-1,TRBD1,many,TGTGCCAGCAGCTTAGCCTCCGGGACAGGTGGTTTGGGCGCGCAGTTCTTC,CASSLASGTGGLGAQFF
TRBV7-2,TRBJ1-2,NA,few,TGTGCCAGCAGCTTAGATTGGGCTGGCTACACCTTC,CASSLDWAGYTF
TRBV6-5,TRBJ2-1,TRBD2,few,TGTGCCAGCAGAGAGACTAGCGGGGGGATAAATGAGCAGTTCTTC,CASRETSGGINEQFF
TRBV7-2,TRBJ2-5,NA,NA,TGTGCCAGCAGCCGTCCCGAAGGACTGCCCCGGGCCCAGTACTTC,CASSRPEGLPRAQYF
TRBV5-1,TRBJ1-1,TRBD1,many,TGCGCCAGCAGCAGGGACAGGGGTTTGAGCACTGAAGCTTTCTTT,CASSRDRGLSTEAFF
TRBV20-1,TRBJ2-1,NA,many,TGCAGTGCTATCGGGGACTACAATGAGCAGTTCTTC,CSAIGDYNEQFF
TRBV5-1,TRBJ1-2,NA,few,TGCGCCAGCAGCTTGGAAGGGGAAGTCTATGGCTACACCTTC,CASSLEGEVYGYTF
TRBV6-1,TRBJ1-1,TRBD1,few,TGTGCCACCAGACAGGGTGTGAACACTGAAGCTTTCTTT,CATRQGVNTEAFF
TRBV29-1,TRBJ2-3,NA,NA,TGCAGCGTTGGGCAGTACACAGATACGCAGTATTTT,CSVGQYTDTQYF
TRBV6-1,TRBJ1-3,NA,NA,TGTGCCAGCAGACGGGACGCTGGAAACACCATATATTTT,CASRRDAGNTIYF
TRBV7-3,TRBJ2-1,TRBD2,many,TGTGCCAGCAGCTTAGGAGGACTAGCTGGTGAGCAGTTCTTC,CASSLGGLAGEQFF
TRBV11-2,TRBJ2-1,NA,few,TGTGCCAGCAGCTTGGGCCTTGACAATGAGCAGTTCTTC,CASSLGLDNEQFF
TRBV27,TRBJ2-1,NA,few,TGTGCCAGCAGTTTGGGGGCAGCAGGGGTTCGCAATGAGCAGTTCTTC,CASSLGAAGVRNEQFF
TRBV5-1,TRBJ2-3,NA,many,TGCGCCAGCAGCTTTCTAAGCGGAGGGGTCACAGATACGCAGTATTTT,CASSFLSGGVTDTQYF
TRBV30,TRBJ2-3,NA,many,TGTGCCTGGAGTGTAACGGCAGATACGCAGTATTTT,CAWSVTADTQYF
TRBV3-1,TRBJ2-7,TRBD2,few,TGTGCCAGCAGCCAAGGGGGGACTAGCGGGGGCGAGCAGTACTTC,CASSQGGTSGGEQYF
TRBV7-6,TRBJ2-3,NA,many,TGTGCCAGCAGCTTACGCTCCAGCATCGTAACTCGGAGGATCACAGATACGCAGTATTTT,CASSLRSSIVTRRITDTQYF
TRBV24-1,TRBJ2-1,NA,NA,TGTGCCACCAGTGAGCCTATATACAATGAGCAGTTCTTC,CATSEPIYNEQFF
TRBV7-8,TRBJ1-5,NA,many,TGTGCCAGCAGCCTCGCCCGGGGCCAGAATCAGCCCCAGCATTTT,CASSLARGQNQPQHF
TRBV3-1,TRBJ2-3,TRBD2,few,TGTGCCAGCAGCCCAGGGCGGGGGGTGGCGCAGTATTTT,CASSPGRGVAQYF
TRBV24-1,TRBJ2-7,NA,many,TGTGCCACCAGTCCAACACTACTCGGGGAGCAGTACTTC,CATSPTLLGEQYF
TRBV12-3/TRBV12-4,TRBJ2-1,TRBD2,few,TGTGCCAGCAGCCCCCGATCGGGGGGGCTCGCGAATGAGCAGTTCTTC,CASSPRSGGLANEQFF